These T cell receptor beta chains were read from a single sample in a study of T cells after yellow fever vaccination. TCRdb analysed the 5' RACE reads with MiXCR anew, one entry per CDR3 protein. The sample holds roughly 240,000 distinct CDR3 sequences, roughly 6.3% seen once. This sample comprised CD4+ T cells sorted from PBMCs, obtained on the day of the yellow fever booster vaccination. Receptors were obtained from a man aged 25 to 40 who received the YFV17D yellow fever vaccine. Both conserved end residues are part of each CDR3. The D gene is left open where the match is weak. Size is stated for part of the rows, as once, few or many counts, or as a class when the clone is expanded.

TGTGCCAGCAGTTATCAGAGGGGGACCCGCCAAGAGACCCAGTACTTC	CASSYQRGTRQETQYF	NA	few	TRBV7-9	TRBJ2-5
TGTGCCAGCAGCTTGGTTCAGGGTGTTTCAGATACGCAGTATTTT	CASSLVQGVSDTQYF	NA	many	TRBV5-5	TRBJ2-3
TGTGCCAGCAGCGTAGATGGCATCTACGAGCAGTACTTC	CASSVDGIYEQYF	NA	NA	TRBV9	TRBJ2-7
TGCGCCAGCAGCCAAGAACGGCTCGGGGGTAACACCGGGGAGCTGTTTTTT	CASSQERLGGNTGELFF	NA	NA	TRBV4-1	TRBJ2-2
TGCAGTGCTCTAAGACCAGGTGCCACAGATACGCAGTATTTT	CSALRPGATDTQYF	NA	NA	TRBV20-1	TRBJ2-3
TGCAGCGTTGAACCCCGGGACAGGGTCGTCTCGGGATCCCTTTACGAGCAGTACTTC	CSVEPRDRVVSGSLYEQYF	TRBD1	NA	TRBV29-1	TRBJ2-7
TGTGCCAGCAGGTATCAGGGTCCCTACGAGCAGTACTTC	CASRYQGPYEQYF	NA	few	TRBV27	TRBJ2-7
TGTGCCAGCAGCGAGACTAGCGGGAGAGCTTATGAGCAGTTCTTC	CASSETSGRAYEQFF	TRBD2	few	TRBV7-2	TRBJ2-1
TGTGCCGGAGGGCGGACTAGCGGGAACACAGATACGCAGTATTTT	CAGGRTSGNTDTQYF	TRBD2	many	TRBV30	TRBJ2-3
TGTGCCAGCAGCCCAGGGCGGGTTACTGAAGCTTTCTTT	CASSPGRVTEAFF	NA	few	TRBV7-2	TRBJ1-1
TGTGCCAGCAGTTTCGGAGGGGGCAGTAATTCACCCCTCCACTTT	CASSFGGGSNSPLHF	TRBD1	NA	TRBV12-3/TRBV12-4	TRBJ1-6
TGTGCCAGCAGCTTAGGAGGCAGGGGTGACTATGGCTACACCTTC	CASSLGGRGDYGYTF	NA	few	TRBV7-2	TRBJ1-2
TGCGCCAGCAGCCAAGAGGGCTCCCCGTCTAGCGGGAGTCCTGATACGCAGTATTTT	CASSQEGSPSSGSPDTQYF	TRBD2	NA	TRBV4-3	TRBJ2-3
TGTGCCAGCAGCCGAACTCCACAAGCAGGCGAGCAGTACTTC	CASSRTPQAGEQYF	NA	many	TRBV7-2	TRBJ2-7
TGCAGTGCGATCCACCAGGGCAGCTATGGCTACACCTTC	CSAIHQGSYGYTF	NA	few	TRBV20-1	TRBJ1-2
TGTGCCAGCAGCTTAGCAGTAAACTACTACGAGCAGTACTTC	CASSLAVNYYEQYF	NA	NA	TRBV7-2	TRBJ2-7
TGCAGTGCCCTCGGAGCGGGACAGGGGGGCACAGATACGCAGTATTTT	CSALGAGQGGTDTQYF	TRBD1	few	TRBV20-1	TRBJ2-3
TGCAGCGTTGGGCGGGACGGTGGCGGGGAGCTGTTTTTT	CSVGRDGGGELFF	NA	NA	TRBV29-1	TRBJ2-2
TGTGCCAGCACAGGACTAGCCCCCTACGAGCAGTACTTC	CASTGLAPYEQYF	TRBD2	few	TRBV28	TRBJ2-7
TGTGCCAGCAAGTTCAGGGGGGGAGAGACCCAGTACTTC	CASKFRGGETQYF	NA	many	TRBV7-2	TRBJ2-5
TGCAGTGCTTACGGGACAGGGGGTTCCCAAGAGACCCAGTACTTC	CSAYGTGGSQETQYF	TRBD1	few	TRBV20-1	TRBJ2-5
TGTGCCAGCAGTTTTGAAGGGATCGGTCAGCCCCAGCATTTT	CASSFEGIGQPQHF	NA	few	TRBV12-3/TRBV12-4	TRBJ1-5
TGTGCCAGTAGGAAGGCTAGCGGGACTGGGCTGTTTTTT	CASRKASGTGLFF	TRBD2	NA	TRBV19	TRBJ2-2
TGTGCCAGCGGACCCGGGACAGTTACAGATACGCAGTATTTT	CASGPGTVTDTQYF	TRBD1	NA	TRBV27	TRBJ2-3
TGCGCCAGCAGTGGGGCTAGCGGGCACCGGGAGACCCAGTACTTC	CASSGASGHRETQYF	TRBD2	many	TRBV10-2	TRBJ2-5
TGTGCCAGCAGCGGGGCGGGGGTAAAGGATGGCTACACCTTC	CASSGAGVKDGYTF	NA	many	TRBV2	TRBJ1-2
TGCAGTGCTAGTAGGCCTCACTATGGCTACACCTTC	CSASRPHYGYTF	NA	many	TRBV20-1	TRBJ1-2
TGCAGTGCTAGTGAGACATTTCAAGAGACCCAGTACTTC	CSASETFQETQYF	NA	NA	TRBV20-1	TRBJ2-5
TGCGCCAGCAGCTTAGGAGTAGATACGCAGTATTTT	CASSLGVDTQYF	NA	NA	TRBV5-1	TRBJ2-3
TGTGCCAGCAGACACCGGGACCTTAGTTACTACGAGCAGTACTTC	CASRHRDLSYYEQYF	NA	NA	TRBV9	TRBJ2-7
TGTGCCAGCAGTTCGCTAAGCTTCGAGCAGTACTTC	CASSSLSFEQYF	NA	NA	TRBV6-2/TRBV6-3	TRBJ2-7
TGTGCCAGCAGCTTTCCGCCTCGGGCCGGCTATGGCTACACCTTC	CASSFPPRAGYGYTF	NA	few	TRBV7-2	TRBJ1-2
TGTGCCAGCAGCTGGGTAGGGGGAACTGAAGCTTTCTTT	CASSWVGGTEAFF	NA	NA	TRBV5-4	TRBJ1-1
TGCAGTGCAACCCCCGGCAGGAATGAGGACATTCAGTACTTC	CSATPGRNEDIQYF	NA	NA	TRBV20-1	TRBJ2-4
TGTGCCACCTTCAAGTGTGGCGCCTACGAGCAGTACTTC	CATFKCGAYEQYF	NA	NA	TRBV24-1	TRBJ2-7
TGCGCCAGCAGTGATTCAGGGGGCCTAGACAATGAGCAGTTCTTC	CASSDSGGLDNEQFF	TRBD1	many	TRBV10-1	TRBJ2-1
TGTGCCAGCAGTTACTCGGGACAGTCGACCTACGAGCAGTACTTC	CASSYSGQSTYEQYF	TRBD1	many	TRBV6-5	TRBJ2-7